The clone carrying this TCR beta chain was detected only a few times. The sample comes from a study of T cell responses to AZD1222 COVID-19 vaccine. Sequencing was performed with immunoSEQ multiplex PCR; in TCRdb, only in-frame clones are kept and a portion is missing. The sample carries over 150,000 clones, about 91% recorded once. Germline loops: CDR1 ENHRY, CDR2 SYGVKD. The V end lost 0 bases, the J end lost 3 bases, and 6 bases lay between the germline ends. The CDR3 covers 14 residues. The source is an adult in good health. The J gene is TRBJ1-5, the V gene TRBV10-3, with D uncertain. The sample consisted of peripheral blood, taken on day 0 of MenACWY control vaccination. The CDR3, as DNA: TGTGCCATCAGTGAGTCGATGGTCAATCAGCCCCAGCATTTT. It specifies CAISESMVNQPQHF.